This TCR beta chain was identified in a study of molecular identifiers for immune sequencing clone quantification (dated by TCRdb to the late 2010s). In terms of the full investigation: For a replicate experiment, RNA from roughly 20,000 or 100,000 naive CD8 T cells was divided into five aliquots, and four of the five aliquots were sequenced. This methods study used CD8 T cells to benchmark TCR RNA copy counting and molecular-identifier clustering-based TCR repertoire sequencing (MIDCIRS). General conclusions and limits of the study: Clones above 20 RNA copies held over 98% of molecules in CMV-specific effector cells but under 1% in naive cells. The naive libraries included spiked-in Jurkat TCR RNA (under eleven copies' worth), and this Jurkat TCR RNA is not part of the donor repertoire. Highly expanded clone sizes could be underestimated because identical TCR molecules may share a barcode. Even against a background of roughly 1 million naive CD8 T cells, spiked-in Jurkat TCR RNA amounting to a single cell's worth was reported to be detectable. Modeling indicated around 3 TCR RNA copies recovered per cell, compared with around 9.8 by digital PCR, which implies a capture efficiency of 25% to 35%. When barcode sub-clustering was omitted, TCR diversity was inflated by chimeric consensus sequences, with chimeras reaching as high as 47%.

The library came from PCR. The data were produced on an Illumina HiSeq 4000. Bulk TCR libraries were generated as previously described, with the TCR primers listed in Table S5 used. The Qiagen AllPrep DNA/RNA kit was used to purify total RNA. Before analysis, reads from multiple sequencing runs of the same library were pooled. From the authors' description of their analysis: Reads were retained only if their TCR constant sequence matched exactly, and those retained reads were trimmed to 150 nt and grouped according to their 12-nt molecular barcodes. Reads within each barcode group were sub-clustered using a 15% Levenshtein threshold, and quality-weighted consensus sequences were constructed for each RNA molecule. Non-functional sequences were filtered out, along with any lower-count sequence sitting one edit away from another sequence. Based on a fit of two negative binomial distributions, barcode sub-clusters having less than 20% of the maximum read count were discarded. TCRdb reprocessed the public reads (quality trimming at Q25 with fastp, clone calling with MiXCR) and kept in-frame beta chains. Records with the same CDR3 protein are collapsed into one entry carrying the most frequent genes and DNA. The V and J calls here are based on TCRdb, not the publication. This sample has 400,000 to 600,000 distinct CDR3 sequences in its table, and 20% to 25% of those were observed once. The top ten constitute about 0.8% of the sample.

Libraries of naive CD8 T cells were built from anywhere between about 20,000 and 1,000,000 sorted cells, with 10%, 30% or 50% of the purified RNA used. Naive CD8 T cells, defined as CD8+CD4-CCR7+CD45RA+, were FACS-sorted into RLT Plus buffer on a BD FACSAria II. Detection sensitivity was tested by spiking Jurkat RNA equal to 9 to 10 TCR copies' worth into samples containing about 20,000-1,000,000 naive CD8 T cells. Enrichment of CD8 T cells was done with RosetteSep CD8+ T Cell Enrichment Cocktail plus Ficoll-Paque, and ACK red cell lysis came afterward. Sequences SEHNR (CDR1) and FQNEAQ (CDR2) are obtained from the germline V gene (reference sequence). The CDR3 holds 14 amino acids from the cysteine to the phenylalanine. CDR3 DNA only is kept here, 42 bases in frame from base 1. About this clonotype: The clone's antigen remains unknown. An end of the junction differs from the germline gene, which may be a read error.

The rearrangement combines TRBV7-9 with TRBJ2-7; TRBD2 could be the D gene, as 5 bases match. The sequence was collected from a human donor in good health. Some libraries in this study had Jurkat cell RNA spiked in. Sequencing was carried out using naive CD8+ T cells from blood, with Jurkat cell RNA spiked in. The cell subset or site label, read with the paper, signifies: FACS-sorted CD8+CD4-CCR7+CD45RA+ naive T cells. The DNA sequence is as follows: TGTGCCGGCAGCGCCCCAGCGGAGAATTACGAGCAGTACTTC. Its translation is CAGSAPAENYEQYF.